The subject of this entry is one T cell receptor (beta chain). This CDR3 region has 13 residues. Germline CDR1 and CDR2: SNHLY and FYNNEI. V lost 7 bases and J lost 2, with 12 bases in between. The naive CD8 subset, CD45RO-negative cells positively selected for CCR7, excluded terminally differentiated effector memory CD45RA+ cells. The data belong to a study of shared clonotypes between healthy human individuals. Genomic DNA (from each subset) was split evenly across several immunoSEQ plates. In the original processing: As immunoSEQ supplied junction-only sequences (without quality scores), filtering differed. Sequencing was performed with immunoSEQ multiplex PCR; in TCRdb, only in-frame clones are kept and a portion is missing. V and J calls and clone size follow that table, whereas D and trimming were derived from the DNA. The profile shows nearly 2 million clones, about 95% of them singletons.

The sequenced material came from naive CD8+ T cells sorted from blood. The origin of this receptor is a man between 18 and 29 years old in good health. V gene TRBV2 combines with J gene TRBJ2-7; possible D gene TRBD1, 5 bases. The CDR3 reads CASTDSYAYEQYF. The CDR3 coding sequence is TGTGCCAGCACCGACAGTTATGCCTACGAGCAGTACTTC.